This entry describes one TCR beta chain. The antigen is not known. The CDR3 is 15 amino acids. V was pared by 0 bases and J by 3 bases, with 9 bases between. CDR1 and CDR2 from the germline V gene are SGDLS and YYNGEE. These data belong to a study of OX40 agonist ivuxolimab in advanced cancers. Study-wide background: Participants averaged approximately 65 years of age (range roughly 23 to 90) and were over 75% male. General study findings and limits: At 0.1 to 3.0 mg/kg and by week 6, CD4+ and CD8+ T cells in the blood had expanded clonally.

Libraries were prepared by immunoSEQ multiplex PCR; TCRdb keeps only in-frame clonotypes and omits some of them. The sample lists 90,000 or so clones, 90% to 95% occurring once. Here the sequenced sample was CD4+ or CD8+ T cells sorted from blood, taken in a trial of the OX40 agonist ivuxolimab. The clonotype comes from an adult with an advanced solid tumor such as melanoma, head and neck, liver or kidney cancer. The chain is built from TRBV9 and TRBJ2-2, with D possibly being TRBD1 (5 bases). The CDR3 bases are TGTGCCAGCAGCGTAGGGCAGGGCGACACCGGGGAGCTGTTTTTT. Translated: CASSVGQGDTGELFF.